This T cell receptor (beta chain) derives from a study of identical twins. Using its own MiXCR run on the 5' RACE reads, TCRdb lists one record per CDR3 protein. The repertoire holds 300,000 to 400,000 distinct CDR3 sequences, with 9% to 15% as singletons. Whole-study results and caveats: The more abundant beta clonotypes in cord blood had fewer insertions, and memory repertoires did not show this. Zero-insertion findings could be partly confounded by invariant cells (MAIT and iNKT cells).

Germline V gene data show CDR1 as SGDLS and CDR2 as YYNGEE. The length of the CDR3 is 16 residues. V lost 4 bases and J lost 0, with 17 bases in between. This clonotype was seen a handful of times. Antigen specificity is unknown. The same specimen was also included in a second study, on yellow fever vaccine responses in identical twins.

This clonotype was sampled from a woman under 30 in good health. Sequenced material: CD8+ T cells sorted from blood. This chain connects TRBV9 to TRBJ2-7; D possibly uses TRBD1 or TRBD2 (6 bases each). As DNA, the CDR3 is TGTGCCAGCAGCCCGGAAATGGGGGGCGACTCCTACGAGCAGTACTTC. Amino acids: CASSPEMGGDSYEQYF.